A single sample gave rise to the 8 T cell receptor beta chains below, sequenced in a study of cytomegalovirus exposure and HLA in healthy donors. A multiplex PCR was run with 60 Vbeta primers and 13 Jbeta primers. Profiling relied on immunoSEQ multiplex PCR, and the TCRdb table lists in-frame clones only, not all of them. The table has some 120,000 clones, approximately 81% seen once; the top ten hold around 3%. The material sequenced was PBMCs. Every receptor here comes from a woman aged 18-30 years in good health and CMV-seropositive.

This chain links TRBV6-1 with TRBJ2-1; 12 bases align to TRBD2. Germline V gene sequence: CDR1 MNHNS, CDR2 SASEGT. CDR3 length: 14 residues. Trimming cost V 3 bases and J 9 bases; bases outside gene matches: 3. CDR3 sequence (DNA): TGTGCCAGCAGTGAGGGGGGACTAGCGGGTGAGCAGTTCTTC. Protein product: CASSEGGLAGEQFF.

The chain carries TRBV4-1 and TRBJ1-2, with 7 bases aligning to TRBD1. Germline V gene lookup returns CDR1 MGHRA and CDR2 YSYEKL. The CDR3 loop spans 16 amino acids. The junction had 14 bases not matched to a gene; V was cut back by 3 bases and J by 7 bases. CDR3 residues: CASSHLGQRSPSGYTF. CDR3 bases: TGCGCCAGCAGCCACTTGGGACAGAGGTCCCCCTCTGGCTACACCTTC.

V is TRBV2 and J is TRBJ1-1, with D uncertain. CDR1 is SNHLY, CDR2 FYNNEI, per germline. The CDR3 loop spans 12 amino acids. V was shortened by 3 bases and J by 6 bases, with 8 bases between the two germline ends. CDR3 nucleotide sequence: TGTGCCAGCAGTGAGGGAGTGGCTGAAGCTTTCTTT. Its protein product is CASSEGVAEAFF.

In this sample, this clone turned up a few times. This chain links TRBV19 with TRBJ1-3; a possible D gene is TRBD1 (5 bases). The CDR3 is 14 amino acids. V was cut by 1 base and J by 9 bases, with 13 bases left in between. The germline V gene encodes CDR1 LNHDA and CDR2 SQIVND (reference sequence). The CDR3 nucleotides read TGTGCCAGTAGTATAGTATCCACTGGGGCCACCATATATTTT. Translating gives CASSIVSTGATIYF.

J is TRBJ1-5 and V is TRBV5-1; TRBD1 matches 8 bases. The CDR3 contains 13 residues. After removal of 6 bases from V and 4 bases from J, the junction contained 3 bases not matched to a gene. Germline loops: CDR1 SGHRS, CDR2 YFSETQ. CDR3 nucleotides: TGCGCCAGCACAGGGGGCCCTAATCAGCCCCAGCATTTT. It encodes CASTGGPNQPQHF.

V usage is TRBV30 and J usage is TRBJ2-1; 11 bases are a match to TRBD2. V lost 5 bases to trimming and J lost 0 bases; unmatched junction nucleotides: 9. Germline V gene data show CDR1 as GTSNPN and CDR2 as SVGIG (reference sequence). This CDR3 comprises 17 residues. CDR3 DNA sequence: TGTGCCTGGGGGGGACTAGCGGCCCCGAGCTCCTACAATGAGCAGTTCTTC. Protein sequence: CAWGGLAAPSSYNEQFF.

As DNA, the CDR3 is TGTGCCAGCAGTTTCGGCTACGAGCAGTACTTC. It yields the protein CASSFGYEQYF. The J gene is TRBJ2-7, the V gene TRBV6-5; D gene uncertain. The germline V gene encodes CDR1 MNHEY and CDR2 SVGAGI. The CDR3 totals 11 residues. V was trimmed by 4 bases and J by 3 bases, leaving 4 bases between them.

In DNA form, the CDR3 reads TGTGCCACCAGCAGGGAAGACAGGGGGGGCGAAAAACTGTTTTTT. Translated: CATSREDRGGEKLFF. J is TRBJ1-4 and V is TRBV15, with 9 nucleotides matching TRBD1. The CDR3 loop spans 15 amino acids. Trimming cost V 3 bases and J 8 bases; bases outside gene matches: 7. Germline CDR1 and CDR2: LNHNV and YYDKDF (reference sequence). The whole variable domain, filled in from reference TRBV15 and TRBJ1-4, reads DAMVIQNPRYQVTQFGKPVTLSCSQTLNHNVMYWYQQKSSQAPKLLFHYYDKDFNNEADTPDNFQSRRPNTSFCFLDIRSPGLGDTAMYLCATSREDRGGEKLFFGSGTQLSVL.